The 14 T cell receptor beta chains listed next were all sequenced from one sample in a study of shared clonotypes between healthy human individuals. Sequenced by immunoSEQ multiplex PCR; TCRdb stores in-frame clones only, minus some. Of around 2,000,000 clones listed, about 95% were seen once; the top ten hold roughly 1.2%. CD45RO negativity and positive selection for CCR7 defined naive CD8 cells, a population that excluded terminally differentiated effector memory CD45RA+ cells. The sample consisted of naive CD8+ T cells sorted from blood. The receptors derive from a man younger than 35 in good health.

V usage is TRBV5-4 and J usage is TRBJ2-7; no clear D. This CDR3 region has 14 residues. V gave up 3 bases and J gave up 3 bases, with 13 bases separating them. CDR1 is SGHNT, CDR2 YYREEE, per germline (reference sequence). The CDR3 loop reads CASSSTDQDYEQYF. For the CDR3, the DNA is TGTGCCAGCAGCTCCACGGACCAAGACTACGAGCAGTACTTC.

This sequence joins TRBV9 and TRBJ2-3; TRBD1 might be the D (5 bases). There are 13 residues in the CDR3. The V end was cut by 3 bases, the J end by 2 bases, with 7 bases between. Germline CDR1 SGDLS, CDR2 YYNGEE. The CDR3 here is CASSGQFTDTQYF. The CDR3 DNA reads as TGTGCCAGCAGCGGACAGTTCACAGATACGCAGTATTTT. The variable domain in full, with the rest retrieved from reference TRBV9 and TRBJ2-3, is DSGVTQTPKHLITATGQRVTLRCSPRSGDLSVYWYQQSLDQGLQFLIQYYNGEERAKGNILERFSAQQFPDLHSELNLSSLELGDSALYFCASSGQFTDTQYFGPGTRLTVL.

This chain connects TRBV7-9 to TRBJ2-7; tentatively, D is TRBD1 (5 bases). CDR1 is SEHNR and CDR2 is FQNEAQ in the germline V gene (reference sequence). V dropped 2 bases and J dropped 3 bases, with 20 bases sitting between them. CDR3 size: 17 residues. The CDR3 region is CASSLQPRTPMDYEQYF. In DNA form, the CDR3 reads TGTGCCAGCAGCTTACAACCCAGGACACCCATGGACTACGAGCAGTACTTC.

The chain links TRBV2 to TRBJ2-3, with a possible D match to TRBD1 (6 bases). CDR3 size: 13 residues. Germline-derived CDR1 and CDR2 are SNHLY and FYNNEI. The V and J ends lost 4 bases and 2 bases respectively, with 7 bases between them. The CDR3 sequence is CASSGGPTDTQYF. In DNA form, the CDR3 reads TGTGCCAGCAGTGGGGGGCCCACAGATACGCAGTATTTT.

The chain employs TRBV5-4 and TRBJ2-1; 14 bases are shared with TRBD2. The V and J ends lost 4 bases and 9 bases, in that order; junction bases with no gene match: 9. The CDR3 totals 16 residues. Germline CDR1 SGHNT, CDR2 YYREEE (reference sequence). DNA of the CDR3: TGTGCCAGCAGCGGGCCGGGACTAGCGGGAGACGGTGAGCAGTTCTTC. Translating it yields CASSGPGLAGDGEQFF.

The V call is TRBV7-2, the J call TRBJ1-5; 7 bases agree with TRBD1. V lost 5 bases and J lost 3; bases outside the gene matches: 10. This CDR3 is built from 16 residues. Germline-derived CDR1 and CDR2 are SGHTA and FQGNSA. Here the CDR3 DNA reads TGTGCCAGCAGCGGACCCCCGGGACAGATCAATCAGCCCCAGCATTTT. Protein sequence: CASSGPPGQINQPQHF.

This chain's CDR3 is CASSEGRGFYNEQFF. The CDR3 DNA reads as TGTGCCAGCAGTGAAGGGAGAGGTTTTTACAATGAGCAGTTCTTC. The genes are TRBV2 and TRBJ2-1; D is unclear. CDR3 size: 15 residues. V was clipped by 1 base and J by 4 bases, with 11 bases between them. The germline CDR1 and CDR2 sequences are SNHLY and FYNNEI.

This sequence joins TRBV7-9 and TRBJ1-1; a weak D match, TRBD1 (5 bases). The ends were cut back, 0 bases at V and 3 bases at J, with 11 bases in the middle. The CDR3 loop spans 15 amino acids. Germline values: CDR1 SEHNR, CDR2 FQNEAQ (reference sequence). Here the CDR3 DNA reads TGTGCCAGCAGCTTAGCGCAGGGAAGGTACACTGAAGCTTTCTTT. Translated, it gives CASSLAQGRYTEAFF.

The chain couples TRBV4-3 to TRBJ1-2; 8 bases map to TRBD1. Germline CDR1 is LGHNA and CDR2 is YSLEER. The CDR3 runs to 17 residues. The J segment lost 4 bases and the V segment lost 0 bases, leaving 10 bases of the junction unmatched. The CDR3 coding sequence is TGCGCCAGCAGCCAAGACCGGACAGGGCCTACCCTCTATGGCTACACCTTC. Residues: CASSQDRTGPTLYGYTF.

This clone turned up a few times. This chain connects TRBV27 to TRBJ1-1; unclear D gene. The CDR3 has 11 amino acids. Between the trimmed V and J ends, which lost 10 bases and 0 bases, there was a span of 6 bases. Germline CDR1 MNHEY, CDR2 SMNVEV (reference sequence). The CDR3: CATGMNTEAFF. The CDR3 DNA sequence: TGTGCCACCGGAATGAACACTGAAGCTTTCTTT.

The chain has TRBV27 and TRBJ2-7, with unresolved D. This CDR3 has 10 residues. Trimming removed 8 bases from V and 3 bases from J, with 5 bases in between. CDR1 is MNHEY and CDR2 is SMNVEV in the germline V gene (reference sequence). CDR3: CASGNYEQYF. CDR3 bases: TGTGCCAGCGGTAACTACGAGCAGTACTTC.

This rearrangement joins TRBV4-3 to TRBJ2-1, with D unclear. Germline CDR1 is LGHNA and CDR2 is YSLEER. This CDR3 region has 13 residues. The germline V and J ends were trimmed by 2 bases and 8 bases, with 10 bases remaining between them. The CDR3 DNA is TGCGCCAGCAGCCAAATGCCCAGCGATGAGCAGTTCTTC. This translates into CASSQMPSDEQFF.

The genes are TRBV28 and TRBJ1-2, with TRBD1 matching over 8 bases. The CDR3 covers 14 residues. With 2 bases clipped from V and 5 bases from J, the junction kept 4 bases outside the gene matches. Germline-derived CDR1 and CDR2 are MDHEN and SYDVKM. CDR3 protein: CASSLPDREYGYTF. The CDR3 region has the DNA TGTGCCAGCAGTTTACCGGACAGGGAATATGGCTACACCTTC.

The rearrangement links TRBV2 to TRBJ1-4, with a tentative D call TRBD1 (6 bases). V gave up 4 bases and J gave up 4 bases, with 13 bases separating them. CDR1 is SNHLY and CDR2 is FYNNEI in the germline V gene. CDR3 length: 15 amino acids. The CDR3 bases are TGTGCCAGCAGTGGGTCCACAGGGCTTAATGAAAAACTGTTTTTT. This sequence encodes CASSGSTGLNEKLFF.